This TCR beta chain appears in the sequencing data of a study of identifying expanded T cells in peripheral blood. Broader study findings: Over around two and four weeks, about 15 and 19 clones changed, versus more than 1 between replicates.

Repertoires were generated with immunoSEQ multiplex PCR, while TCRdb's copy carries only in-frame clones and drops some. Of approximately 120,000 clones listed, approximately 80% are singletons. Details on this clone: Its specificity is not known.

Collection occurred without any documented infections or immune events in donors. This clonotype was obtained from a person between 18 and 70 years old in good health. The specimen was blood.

The CDR3 spells CASSSPGTGESREQYF. CDR3 coding DNA: TGTGCCAGCAGTTCCCCCGGGACAGGGGAGTCTCGCGAGCAGTACTTC. The J gene is TRBJ2-7, the V gene TRBV28; 10 bases align to TRBD1. Germline values: CDR1 MDHEN, CDR2 SYDVKM. The J segment lost 6 bases and the V segment lost 4 bases, leaving 12 bases of the junction unmatched. This CDR3 contains 16 residues.